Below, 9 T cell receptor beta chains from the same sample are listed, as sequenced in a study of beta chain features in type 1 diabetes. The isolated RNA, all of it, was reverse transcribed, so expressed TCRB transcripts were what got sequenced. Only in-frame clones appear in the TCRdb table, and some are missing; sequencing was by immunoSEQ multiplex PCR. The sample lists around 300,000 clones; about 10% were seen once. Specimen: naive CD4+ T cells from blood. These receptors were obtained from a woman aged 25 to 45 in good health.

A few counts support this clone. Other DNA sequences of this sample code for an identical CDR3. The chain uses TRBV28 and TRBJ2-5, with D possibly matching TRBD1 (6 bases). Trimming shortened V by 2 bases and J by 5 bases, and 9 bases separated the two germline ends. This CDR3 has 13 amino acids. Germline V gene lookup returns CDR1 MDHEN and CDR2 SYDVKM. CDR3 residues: CASSLGGLETQYF. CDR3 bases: TGTGCCAGCAGTTTAGGGGGCTTGGAGACCCAGTACTTC.

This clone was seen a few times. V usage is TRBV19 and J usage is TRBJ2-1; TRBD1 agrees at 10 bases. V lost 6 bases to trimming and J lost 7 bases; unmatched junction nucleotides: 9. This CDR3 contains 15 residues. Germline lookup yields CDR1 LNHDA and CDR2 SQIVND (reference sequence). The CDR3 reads CASSTTGGAGNEQFF. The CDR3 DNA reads TGTGCCAGTAGCACGACAGGGGGCGCCGGGAATGAGCAGTTCTTC.

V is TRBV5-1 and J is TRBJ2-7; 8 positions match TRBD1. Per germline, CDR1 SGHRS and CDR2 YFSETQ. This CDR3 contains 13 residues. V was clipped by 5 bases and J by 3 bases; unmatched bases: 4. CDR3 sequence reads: CASRKDRDYEQYF. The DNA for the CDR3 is TGCGCCAGCAGAAAGGACAGGGACTACGAGCAGTACTTC.

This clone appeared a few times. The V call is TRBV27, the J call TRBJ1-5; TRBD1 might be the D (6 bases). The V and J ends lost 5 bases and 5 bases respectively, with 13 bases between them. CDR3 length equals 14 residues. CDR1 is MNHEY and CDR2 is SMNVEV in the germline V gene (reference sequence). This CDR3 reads CASSVRPGDQPQHF. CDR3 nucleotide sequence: TGTGCCAGCAGTGTGCGCCCAGGGGATCAGCCCCAGCATTTT.

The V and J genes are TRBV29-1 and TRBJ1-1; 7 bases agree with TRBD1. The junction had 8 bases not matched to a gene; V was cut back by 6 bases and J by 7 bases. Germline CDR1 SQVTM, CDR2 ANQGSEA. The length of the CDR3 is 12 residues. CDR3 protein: CSVNRGPGEAFF. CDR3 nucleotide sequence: TGCAGCGTAAACAGGGGTCCAGGTGAAGCTTTCTTT.

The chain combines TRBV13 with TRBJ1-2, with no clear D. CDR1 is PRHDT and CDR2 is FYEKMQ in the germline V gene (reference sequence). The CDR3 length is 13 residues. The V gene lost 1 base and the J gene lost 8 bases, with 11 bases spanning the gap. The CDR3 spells CASSLVAVLGYTF. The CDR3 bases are TGTGCCAGCAGCTTAGTGGCGGTTTTAGGCTACACCTTC. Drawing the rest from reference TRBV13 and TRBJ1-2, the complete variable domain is AAGVIQSPRHLIKEKRETATLKCYPIPRHDTVYWYQQGPGQDPQFLISFYEKMQSDKGSIPDRFSAQQFSDYHSELNMSSLELGDSALYFCASSLVAVLGYTFGSGTRLTVV.

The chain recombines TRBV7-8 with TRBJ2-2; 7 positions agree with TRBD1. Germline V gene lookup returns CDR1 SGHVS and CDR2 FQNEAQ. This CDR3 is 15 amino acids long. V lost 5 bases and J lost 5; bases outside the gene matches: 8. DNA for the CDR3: TGTGCCAGCAGCCGTAACAGGGGTCAGACCGGGGAGCTGTTTTTT. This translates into CASSRNRGQTGELFF.

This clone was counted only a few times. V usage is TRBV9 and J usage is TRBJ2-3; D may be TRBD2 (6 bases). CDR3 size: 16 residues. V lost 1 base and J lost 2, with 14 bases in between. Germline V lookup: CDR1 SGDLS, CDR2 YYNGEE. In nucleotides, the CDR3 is TGTGCCAGCAGCGTAATAGCGGAAAGGATCACAGATACGCAGTATTTT. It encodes CASSVIAERITDTQYF.

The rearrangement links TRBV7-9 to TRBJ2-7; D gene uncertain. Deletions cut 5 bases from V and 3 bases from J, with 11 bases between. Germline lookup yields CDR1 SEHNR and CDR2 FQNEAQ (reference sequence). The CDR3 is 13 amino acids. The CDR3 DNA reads TGTGCCAGCAGCCACTCGCCGGGCTACGAGCAGTACTTC. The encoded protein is CASSHSPGYEQYF.